This TCR beta chain is drawn from a study of T-cell reconstitution after alpha-beta-depleted transplantation in children. CDR1 and CDR2 (germline): SQVTM, ANQGSEA. The CDR3 totals 16 residues. Trimming removed 5 bases at V and 0 bases at J, with 14 bases between. Study-wide findings and caveats: Alpha-beta T cells present about two months after transplant were reported to originate from several hundred expanded graft clones.

This clonotype showed up many times. Antigen unknown. Researchers prepared the TCRbeta library using unique molecular identifiers, the study reports. One entry per CDR3 protein results from TCRdb running MiXCR on the PCR reads. Counted here are about 210,000 distinct CDR3 sequences, approximately 15% occurring once; the ten biggest clones make up about 39%. V and J are TRBV29-1 and TRBJ2-6; a possible D gene is TRBD1 (5 bases). This sequence was found in a male patient between 2 and 10 years old who had a stem cell transplant for acute lymphoblastic leukemia, so the T cells may come from the graft donor. The source material was PBMCs, mostly from graft donor cells, sampled 360 days after TCRalphabeta/CD19-depleted stem cell transplant. The CDR3 coding sequence is TGCAGCGTTCAAAGACAGAAGCCCTCTGGGGCCAACGTCCTGACTTTC. Its protein is CSVQRQKPSGANVLTF.